This TCR beta chain is drawn from a study of blood T cell repertoires in COVID-19. Deletions cut 1 base from V and 0 bases from J, with 13 bases between. Germline values: CDR1 KGHDR, CDR2 SFDVKD. The CDR3 totals 17 residues. Libraries were prepared by immunoSEQ multiplex PCR; TCRdb keeps only in-frame clonotypes and omits some of them. The sample includes about 440,000 clones, about 91% seen only once; the top ten take over 9.5%. Seattle enrolled patients during active infection and tracked them longitudinally. The sample taken for sequencing was peripheral blood. The chain recombines TRBV24-1 with TRBJ2-3, with D possibly being TRBD1 (7 bases). This TCR was sampled from a woman aged 50 to 60 with COVID-19, enrolled during active disease. Here the CDR3 reads CATSDLLEGASTDTQYF. The CDR3 nucleotides read TGTGCCACCAGTGATTTATTGGAGGGGGCGAGCACAGATACGCAGTATTTT.